This entry concerns a single T cell receptor beta chain. Its ends do not fully match the called genes, so a read error is possible. Profiled with immunoSEQ multiplex PCR; TCRdb holds only in-frame clones, not every one. The data show 250,000 to 300,000 clones, with 90% seen just once and under 0.45% held by the top ten. The sample belongs to a study of cytomegalovirus exposure and HLA in healthy donors. Study-level background: Per a later analysis, the roughly 690 first-cohort and 100 to 150 validation repertoires shared one platform.

The CDR3 runs to 16 residues. The germline CDR1 and CDR2 sequences are SSHAT and FNYEAQ (reference sequence). This chain uses TRBV7-7 with TRBJ2-1, with D possibly matching TRBD2 (6 bases). Material for sequencing was PBMCs. This TCR was sampled from a woman aged 18-35 years in good health and CMV-seronegative. DNA for the CDR3: TGTGCTAGCAGCTTAACCCGGGACTCCCTCTACAATGAGCAGTTCTTC. Its translation is CASSLTRDSLYNEQFF.